This TCR beta chain comes out of a study of chronic HIV infection and antiretroviral therapy. TCRdb re-derived calls from the 5' RACE reads in MiXCR, one entry per CDR3 protein. The data show approximately 30,000 distinct CDR3 sequences, more than 7.5% seen once. V dropped 1 base and J dropped 5; count of bases not matched to a gene: 6. Germline CDR1 reads KGHSH; CDR2 reads LQKENI. The CDR3 length is 16 residues. This clonotype was picked up many times. The chain uses TRBV18 and TRBJ1-5; 9 positions match TRBD1. The source of this sequence is an adult who had HIV and had not received antiretroviral therapy, or was an uninfected healthy control (not recorded which). The sample comprised peripheral blood. The CDR3 protein is CASSPQQGAGHQPQHF. For the CDR3, the DNA is TGTGCCAGCTCACCACAACAGGGGGCCGGTCATCAGCCCCAGCATTTT.